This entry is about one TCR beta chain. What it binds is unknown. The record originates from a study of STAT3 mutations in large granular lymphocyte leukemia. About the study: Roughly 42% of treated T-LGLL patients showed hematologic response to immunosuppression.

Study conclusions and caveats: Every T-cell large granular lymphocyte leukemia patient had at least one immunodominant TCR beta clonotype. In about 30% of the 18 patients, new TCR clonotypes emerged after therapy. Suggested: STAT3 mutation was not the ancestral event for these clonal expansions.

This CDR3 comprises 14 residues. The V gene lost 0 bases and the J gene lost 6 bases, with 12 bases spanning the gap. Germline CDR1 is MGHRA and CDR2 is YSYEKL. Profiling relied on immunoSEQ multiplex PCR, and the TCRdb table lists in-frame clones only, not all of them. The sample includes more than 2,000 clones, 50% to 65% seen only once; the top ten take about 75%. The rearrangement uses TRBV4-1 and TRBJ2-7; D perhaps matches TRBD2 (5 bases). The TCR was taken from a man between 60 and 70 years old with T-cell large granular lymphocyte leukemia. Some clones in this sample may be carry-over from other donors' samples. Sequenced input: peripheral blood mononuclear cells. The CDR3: CASSQDLRTREQYF. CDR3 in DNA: TGCGCCAGCAGCCAAGATCTCAGGACTCGCGAGCAGTACTTC.